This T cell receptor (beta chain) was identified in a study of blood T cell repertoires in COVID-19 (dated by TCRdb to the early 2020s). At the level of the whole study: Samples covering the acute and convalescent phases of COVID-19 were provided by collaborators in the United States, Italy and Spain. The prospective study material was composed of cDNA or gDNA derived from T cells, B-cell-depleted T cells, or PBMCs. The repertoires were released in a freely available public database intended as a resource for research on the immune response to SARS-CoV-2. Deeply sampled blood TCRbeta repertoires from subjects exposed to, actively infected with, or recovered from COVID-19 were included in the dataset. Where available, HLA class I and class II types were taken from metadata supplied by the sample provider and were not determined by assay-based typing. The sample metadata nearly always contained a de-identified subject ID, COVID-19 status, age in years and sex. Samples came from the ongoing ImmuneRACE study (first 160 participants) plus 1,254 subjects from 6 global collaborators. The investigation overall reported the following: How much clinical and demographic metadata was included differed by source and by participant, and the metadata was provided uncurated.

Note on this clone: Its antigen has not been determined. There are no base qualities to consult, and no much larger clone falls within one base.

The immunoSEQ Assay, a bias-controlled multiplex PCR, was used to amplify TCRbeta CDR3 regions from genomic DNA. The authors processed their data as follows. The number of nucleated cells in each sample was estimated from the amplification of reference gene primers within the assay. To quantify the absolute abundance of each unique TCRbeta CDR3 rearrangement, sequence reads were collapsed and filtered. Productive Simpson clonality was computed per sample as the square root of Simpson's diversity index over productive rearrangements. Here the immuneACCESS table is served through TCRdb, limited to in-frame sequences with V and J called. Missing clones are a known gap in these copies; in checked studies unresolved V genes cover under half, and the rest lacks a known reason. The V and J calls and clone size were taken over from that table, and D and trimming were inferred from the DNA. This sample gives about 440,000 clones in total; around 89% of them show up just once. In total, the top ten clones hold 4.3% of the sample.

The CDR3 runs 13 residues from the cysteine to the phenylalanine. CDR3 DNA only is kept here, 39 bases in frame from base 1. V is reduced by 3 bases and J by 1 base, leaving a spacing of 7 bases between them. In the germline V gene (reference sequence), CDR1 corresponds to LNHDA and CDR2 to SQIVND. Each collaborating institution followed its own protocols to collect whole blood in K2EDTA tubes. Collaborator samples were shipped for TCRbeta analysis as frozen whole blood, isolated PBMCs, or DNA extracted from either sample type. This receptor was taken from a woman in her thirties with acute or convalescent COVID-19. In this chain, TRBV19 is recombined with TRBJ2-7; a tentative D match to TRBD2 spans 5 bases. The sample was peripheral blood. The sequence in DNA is TGTGCCAGTAGTATCGGGATGTCCTACGAGCAGTACTTC. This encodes CASSIGMSYEQYF.